The next 9 T cell receptor beta chains were all read from a single sample in a study of response to subunit inactivated influenza vaccine. TCRdb recomputed calls from the RT-PCR reads with MiXCR, one row per CDR3 protein. The repertoire holds hundreds of thousands of distinct CDR3 sequences, with about 25% as singletons. The source material was CD4+ T cells sorted from PBMCs, sampled roughly 5 days after vaccination. The receptors stem from a man in his fifties or sixties who received an inactivated influenza vaccine.

The V and J genes are TRBV15 and TRBJ1-1; D is unresolved. The CDR3 covers 14 residues. The V and J ends lost 6 bases and 0 bases respectively, with 11 bases between them. Germline assignment: CDR1 LNHNV and CDR2 YYDKDF (reference sequence). The CDR3 is CATRGEPLNTEAFF. The CDR3 region has the DNA TGTGCCACCAGGGGCGAGCCCTTGAACACTGAAGCTTTCTTT.

This clonotype appeared a few times. V is TRBV7-2 and J is TRBJ2-3; D not resolved. Germline V gene lookup returns CDR1 SGHTA and CDR2 FQGNSA. The V end lost 3 bases, the J end lost 1 base, and 14 bases lay between the germline ends. The CDR3 runs to 16 residues. The CDR3 region is CASSFGFAAGTDTQYF. Here the CDR3 DNA reads TGTGCCAGCAGCTTTGGATTCGCAGCAGGCACAGATACGCAGTATTTT. The full variable domain, in which reference TRBV7-2 and TRBJ2-3 provide the parts outside the CDR3, is GAGVSQSPSNKVTEKGKDVELRCDPISGHTALYWYRQSLGQGLEFLIYFQGNSAPDKSGLPSDRFSAERTGGSVSTLTIQRTQQEDSAVYLCASSFGFAAGTDTQYFGPGTRLTVL.

The V call is TRBV6-2 or TRBV6-3, the J call TRBJ1-1; 9 bases fit TRBD1. V lost 6 bases, J lost 5 bases, and 7 bases stayed unmatched. CDR1 is MNHEY, CDR2 SVGEGT, per germline. This CDR3 region has 14 residues. The CDR3 sequence: CASRPQGAATEAFF. The DNA of the CDR3 is TGTGCCAGCAGACCACAGGGGGCTGCGACTGAAGCTTTCTTT.

The rearrangement links TRBV7-9 to TRBJ2-7, with TRBD1 matching 7 bases. This CDR3 region has 15 residues. The junction had 17 bases not matched to a gene; V was cut back by 5 bases and J by 10 bases. Per the germline V gene, CDR1 is SEHNR and CDR2 is FQNEAQ (reference sequence). The CDR3 DNA sequence: TGTGCCAGCAGCCGAGCTAACGAGCTGGGACAGCAACAGTACTTC. Its translation is CASSRANELGQQQYF.

This clonotype was picked up a small number of times. The chain joins TRBV7-6 to TRBJ2-1, with D unresolved. Deletions cut 5 bases from V and 4 bases from J, with 9 bases between. This CDR3 region has 13 residues. Germline V gene lookup returns CDR1 SGHVS and CDR2 FNYEAQ. The CDR3 sequence: CASSPLLYNEQFF. The DNA of the CDR3 is TGTGCCAGCAGCCCGCTCCTATACAATGAGCAGTTCTTC.

This rearrangement joins TRBV4-1 to TRBJ2-3; 7 positions agree with TRBD1. This CDR3 is 16 amino acids long. The V gene's germline CDR1 is MGHRA and CDR2 YSYEKL. V lost 0 bases to trimming and J lost 7 bases; unmatched junction nucleotides: 10. CDR3 in DNA: TGCGCCAGCAGCCAAGAAAGGACAGGTCACCCTAATACGCAGTATTTT. Its protein product is CASSQERTGHPNTQYF.

The chain links TRBV6-5 to TRBJ1-3; D uncertain. This CDR3 contains 15 residues. Per the germline V gene, CDR1 is MNHEY and CDR2 is SVGAGI. Trimming left V 4 bases short and J 1 base short, with 11 bases between. The CDR3 sequence is CASSLGRASGNTIYF. CDR3 nucleotide sequence: TGTGCCAGCAGTTTAGGCCGGGCTTCTGGAAACACCATATATTTT.

This clonotype has more than one count but fewer than ten. This chain links TRBV7-2 with TRBJ2-7; D is ambiguous. Trimming left V 1 base short and J 2 bases short, with 9 bases between. Looked up from germline, CDR1 is SGHTA and CDR2 is FQGNSA. The CDR3 length is 14 residues. CDR3: CASSLGTYTYEQYF. As DNA, the CDR3 is TGTGCCAGCAGCTTAGGGACGTACACCTACGAGCAGTACTTC.

This clonotype has more than one count but fewer than ten. The J gene is TRBJ1-6, the V gene TRBV7-8; perhaps TRBD1 as D (6 bases). This CDR3 is built from 17 residues. Germline lookup yields CDR1 SGHVS and CDR2 FQNEAQ. The V and J ends lost 5 bases and 6 bases respectively, with 20 bases between them. The CDR3 reads CASSRGVSGRGNSPLHF. CDR3 DNA: TGTGCCAGCAGCAGGGGGGTATCCGGGAGGGGTAATTCACCCCTCCACTTT.